These 2 T cell receptor beta chains came from one sample sequenced in a study of T-cell memory formation after mild COVID-19. MiXCR, applied by TCRdb to the 5' RACE reads, yields one record per CDR3 protein. Here the sample spans 400,000 to 500,000 distinct CDR3 sequences, roughly a quarter being singletons. Sequenced input: PBMCs or a T cell subset sorted from them (not recorded which). The receptors were gathered from an adult woman who had mild COVID-19 (a few samples of this study predate the infection). Cell type and time point are not known.

This chain joins TRBV7-3 and TRBJ1-6; 8 bases map to TRBD1. The germline gives CDR1 SGHTA, CDR2 FQGTGA. The CDR3 runs 15 residues. The J segment lost 7 bases and the V segment lost 5 bases, leaving 7 bases of the junction unmatched. CDR3 DNA: TGTGCCAGCAGCCCACGCGGACAGGGAAATTCACCCCTCCACTTT. Its protein product is CASSPRGQGNSPLHF.

The chain employs TRBV6-2 or TRBV6-3 and TRBJ2-7, with 9 bases that match TRBD1. This CDR3 comprises 13 residues. J lost 5 bases, V lost 6 bases, and 5 bases had no gene match. Per the germline V gene, CDR1 is MNHEY and CDR2 is SVGEGT. The DNA of the CDR3 is TGTGCCAGCAGCCTACAGGGGGCCAACGAGCAGTACTTC. It yields the protein CASSLQGANEQYF.